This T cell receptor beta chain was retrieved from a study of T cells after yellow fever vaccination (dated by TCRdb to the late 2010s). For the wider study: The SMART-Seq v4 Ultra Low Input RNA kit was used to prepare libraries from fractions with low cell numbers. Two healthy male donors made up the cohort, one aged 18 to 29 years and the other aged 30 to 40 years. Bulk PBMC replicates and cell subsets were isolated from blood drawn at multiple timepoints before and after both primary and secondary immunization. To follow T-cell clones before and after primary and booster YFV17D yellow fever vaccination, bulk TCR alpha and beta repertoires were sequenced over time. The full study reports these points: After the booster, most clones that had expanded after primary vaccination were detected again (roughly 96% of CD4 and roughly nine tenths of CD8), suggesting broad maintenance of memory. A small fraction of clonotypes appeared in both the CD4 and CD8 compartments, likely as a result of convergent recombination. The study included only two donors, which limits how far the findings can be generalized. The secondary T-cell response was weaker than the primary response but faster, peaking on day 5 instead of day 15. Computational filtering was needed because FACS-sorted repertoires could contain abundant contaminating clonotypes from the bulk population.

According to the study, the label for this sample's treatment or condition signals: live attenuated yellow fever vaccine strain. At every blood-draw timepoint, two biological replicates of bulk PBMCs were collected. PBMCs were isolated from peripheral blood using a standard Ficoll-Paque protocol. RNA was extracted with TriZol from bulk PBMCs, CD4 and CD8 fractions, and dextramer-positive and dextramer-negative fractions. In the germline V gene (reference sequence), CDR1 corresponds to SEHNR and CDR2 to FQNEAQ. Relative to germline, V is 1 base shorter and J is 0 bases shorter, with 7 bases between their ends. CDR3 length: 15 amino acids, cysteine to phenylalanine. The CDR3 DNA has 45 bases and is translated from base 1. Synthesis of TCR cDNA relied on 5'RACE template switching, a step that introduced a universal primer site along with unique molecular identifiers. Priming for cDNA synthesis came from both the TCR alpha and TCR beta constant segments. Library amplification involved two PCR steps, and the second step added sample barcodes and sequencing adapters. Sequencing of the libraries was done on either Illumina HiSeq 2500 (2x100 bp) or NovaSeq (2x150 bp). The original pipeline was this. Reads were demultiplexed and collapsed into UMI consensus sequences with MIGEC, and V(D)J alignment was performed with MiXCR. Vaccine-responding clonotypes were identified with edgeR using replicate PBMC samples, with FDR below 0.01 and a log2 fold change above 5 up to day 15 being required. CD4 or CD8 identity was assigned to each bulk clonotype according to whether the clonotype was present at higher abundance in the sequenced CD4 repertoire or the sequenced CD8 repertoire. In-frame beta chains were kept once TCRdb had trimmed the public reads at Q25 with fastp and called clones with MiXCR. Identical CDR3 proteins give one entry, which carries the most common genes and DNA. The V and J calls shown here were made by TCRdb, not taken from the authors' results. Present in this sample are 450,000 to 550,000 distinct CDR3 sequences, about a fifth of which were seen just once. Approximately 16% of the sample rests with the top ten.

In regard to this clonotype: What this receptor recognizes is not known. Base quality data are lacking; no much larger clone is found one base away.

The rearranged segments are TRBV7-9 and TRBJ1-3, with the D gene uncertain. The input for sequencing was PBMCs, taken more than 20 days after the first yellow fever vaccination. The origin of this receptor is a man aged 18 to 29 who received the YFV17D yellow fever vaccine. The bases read TGTGCCAGCAGCTTAGTTCCATCCTCTGGAAACACCATATATTTT. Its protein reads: CASSLVPSSGNTIYF.